The sequence of this TCR beta chain was determined in a study of T cells in Graves' hyperthyroidism and ophthalmopathy. Study-level points and caveats: In simple terms, a model built on 13 V-J features told ophthalmopathy apart from stable hyperthyroidism. Most thyroid-expanded clonotypes above 0.001 were also found in blood.

From RNA transcripts, TCR beta CDR3 regions were amplified. The HTBI primer set was used in a first-round RT-PCR of the TCR CDR3. TCRdb re-derived calls from the multiplex PCR reads in MiXCR, one entry per CDR3 protein. The table lists over 250,000 distinct CDR3 sequences, roughly 13% of them singletons. For this clonotype: Its matching antigen is unknown.

The sequence was collected from a woman in her thirties or forties with Graves' ophthalmopathy. The source material was blood.

This chain's CDR3 is CASSLANRFYGYTF. In nucleotides, the CDR3 is TGCGCCAGCAGCTTGGCCAACAGGTTCTATGGCTACACCTTC. This chain uses TRBV5-1 with TRBJ1-2, with TRBD1 as a possible D gene (5 bases). CDR1 and CDR2 (germline): SGHRS, YFSETQ. The CDR3 totals 14 residues. V lost 0 bases to trimming and J lost 4 bases, with 10 bases between them.